This passage covers 20 T cell receptor beta chains from one sample sequenced in a study of T cells in Graves' hyperthyroidism and ophthalmopathy. Using RNA transcripts as the source, TCR beta CDR3 regions were amplified. The primer set for the first-round RT-PCR of the TCR CDR3 was HTBI. TCRdb independently ran MiXCR on the multiplex PCR reads; one entry per CDR3 protein. The sample contains approximately 400,000 distinct CDR3 sequences, about 19% of which appear only once. The sample taken for sequencing was blood. All receptors derive from a woman aged 18-35 years with Graves' hyperthyroidism.

The table lists this clonotype with many counts. The V gene is TRBV3-1, the J gene TRBJ2-5; D could derive from TRBD1 or TRBD2 (6 bases each). Germline V gene sequence: CDR1 LGHDT, CDR2 YNNKEL (reference sequence). The CDR3 contains 14 residues. Trimming took 3 bases from V and 5 from J, leaving 13 bases between them. The CDR3 DNA is TGTGCCAGCAGCCACGGGGGCGCCAGGGAGACCCAGTACTTC. As protein: CASSHGGARETQYF.

This clonotype is termed medium-sized (0.01 to 0.1%). The rearrangement uses TRBV5-1 and TRBJ1-2; D is possibly TRBD1 (6 bases). Germline-derived CDR1 and CDR2 are SGHRS and YFSETQ. The CDR3 consists of 14 residues. The ends were cut back, 3 bases at V and 7 bases at J, with 16 bases in the middle. Written as DNA, the CDR3 is TGCGCCAGCAGCTGGGGAACAGGGAGTTCTGGCTACACCTTC. This translates into CASSWGTGSSGYTF. The complete variable domain, with remaining parts taken from reference TRBV5-1 and TRBJ1-2, reads KAGVTQTPRYLIKTRGQQVTLSCSPISGHRSVSWYQQTPGQGLQFLFEYFSETQRNKGNFPGRFSGRQFSNSRSEMNVSTLELGDSALYLCASSWGTGSSGYTFGSGTRLTVV.

In this sample, this clonotype turned up many times. This chain joins TRBV30 and TRBJ1-1; D is uncertain. The ends were cut back, 1 base at V and 7 bases at J, with 7 bases in the middle. Germline V gene data show CDR1 as GTSNPN and CDR2 as SVGIG (reference sequence). This CDR3 contains 11 residues. The CDR3 coding sequence is TGTGCCTGGAGTGGAGATATTGAAGCTTTCTTT. Translating it yields CAWSGDIEAFF.

J is TRBJ1-2 and V is TRBV6-1; 11 bases match TRBD1. The CDR3 is 18 residues long. The germline V gene has CDR1 MNHNS and CDR2 SASEGT. The trim removed 0 bases at V and 4 bases at J, leaving 10 bases unmatched. The CDR3 here is CASSEAQDRGRRGYGYTF. The CDR3 nucleotides are TGTGCCAGCAGTGAAGCGCAGGACAGGGGGCGCAGGGGCTATGGCTACACCTTC.

This clonotype was counted many times. The gene calls are TRBV7-9 and TRBJ2-7, with 9 bases fitting TRBD1. Losses at the gene ends were 5 bases for V and 4 bases for J; bases not matched to a gene: 6. CDR1 and CDR2 from the germline V gene are SEHNR and FQNEAQ (reference sequence). The CDR3 loop spans 14 amino acids. The CDR3 DNA sequence: TGTGCCAGCAGCGCCCGGGACAGGGTTTACGAGCAGTACTTC. This encodes CASSARDRVYEQYF.

The chain couples TRBV20-1 to TRBJ1-2; D remains unclear. The CDR3 has 12 amino acids. The germline gives CDR1 DFQATT, CDR2 SNEGSKA (reference sequence). V gave up 3 bases and J gave up 4 bases, with 9 bases separating them. The CDR3 spells CSASSRIYGYTF. The CDR3, as DNA: TGCAGTGCTAGTTCAAGGATCTATGGCTACACCTTC.

This clonotype was picked up many times. The rearrangement links TRBV6-1 to TRBJ1-1; a weak D match, TRBD1 (5 bases). V lost 8 bases to trimming and J lost 2 bases, with 12 bases between them. Per the germline V gene, CDR1 is MNHNS and CDR2 is SASEGT. CDR3 length equals 13 residues. In nucleotides, the CDR3 is TGTGCCAGCCCACAGGACGCCAACACTGAAGCTTTCTTT. Translation gives CASPQDANTEAFF.

This clonotype was seen many times. This rearrangement joins TRBV6-5 to TRBJ2-5; 10 bases agree with TRBD2. The CDR3 covers 16 residues. V dropped 2 bases and J dropped 6; count of bases not matched to a gene: 9. Germline CDR1 and CDR2: MNHEY and SVGAGI. CDR3 sequence: CASSYVQAGGPQTQYF. Written as DNA, the CDR3 is TGTGCCAGCAGTTACGTTCAAGCGGGGGGGCCTCAGACCCAGTACTTC.

Comment on this clonotype: Just one base apart from a much larger clone, this may be a read error. The chain joins TRBV12-3 or TRBV12-4 to TRBJ2-7; the D gene is possibly TRBD2 (5 bases). Trimming left V 1 base short and J 11 bases short, with 15 bases between. The CDR3 runs 13 residues. CDR3: CASSLGRRNIKYF. CDR3 coding DNA: TGTGCCAGCAGTTTAGGACGGAGGAACATTAAGTACTTC.

The sample holds many counts of this clonotype. The chain carries TRBV11-2 and TRBJ1-2, with a possible D match to TRBD1 (5 bases). The CDR3 is made up of 15 amino acids. Trimming shortened V by 1 base and J by 4 bases, and 13 bases separated the two germline ends. The V gene's germline CDR1 is SGHAT and CDR2 FQNNGV. Here the CDR3 DNA reads TGTGCCAGCAGCTTAGGCCCCCGGGACGGCTATGGCTACACCTTC. It encodes CASSLGPRDGYGYTF.

This clonotype was observed at least ten times. The chain links TRBV24-1 to TRBJ2-2, with 9 bases that match TRBD2. This CDR3 has 18 amino acids. Germline V gives CDR1 KGHDR, CDR2 SFDVKD. With V trimmed by 4 bases and J by 5 bases, 13 bases remained unmatched. The CDR3 sequence is CATSDAALAGLGTGELFF. The CDR3, as DNA: TGTGCCACCAGTGACGCTGCACTAGCGGGCCTCGGGACCGGGGAGCTGTTTTTT.

This clonotype was observed many times. CDR3 in DNA: TGCAGTGCTAGAGACCCGGGACGGTCGGGATATAGCAATCAGCCCCAGCATTTT. Protein: CSARDPGRSGYSNQPQHF. V usage is TRBV20-1 and J usage is TRBJ1-5; D possibly corresponds to TRBD1 (5 bases). The ends were cut back, 0 bases at V and 0 bases at J, with 18 bases in the middle. The CDR3 has 18 residues. CDR1 is DFQATT, CDR2 SNEGSKA, per germline (reference sequence).

This clonotype was recorded many times. This chain connects TRBV28 to TRBJ1-2, with D perhaps matching TRBD1 (6 bases). Germline lookup yields CDR1 MDHEN and CDR2 SYDVKM. There are 15 residues in the CDR3. V was pared by 5 bases and J by 0 bases, with 13 bases between. In DNA, the CDR3 is TGTGCCAGCAGTGAGGGACGGGGGCCTAACTATGGCTACACCTTC. Translated, it gives CASSEGRGPNYGYTF.

In this sample, this clonotype turned up a few times. This chain uses TRBV12-3 or TRBV12-4 with TRBJ2-5; 15 bases map to TRBD2. V dropped 5 bases and J dropped 2; count of bases not matched to a gene: 9. This CDR3 is built from 18 residues. The CDR3 sequence is CASSHRFGTSGGQETQYF. The CDR3 DNA reads as TGTGCCAGCAGTCACCGTTTCGGGACTAGCGGGGGGCAAGAGACCCAGTACTTC.

A few counts support this clonotype. The chain carries TRBV30 and TRBJ1-6; no firm D call. This CDR3 region has 13 residues. The germline gives CDR1 GTSNPN, CDR2 SVGIG (reference sequence). V gave up 5 bases and J gave up 10 bases, with 15 bases separating them. CDR3 region: CAWGPQIGSPLHF. DNA for the CDR3: TGTGCCTGGGGGCCCCAAATAGGATCACCCCTCCACTTT.

This clonotype was seen many times. V and J are TRBV6-1 and TRBJ2-2; 7 bases fit TRBD1. CDR3 size: 14 residues. Germline trimming cut 7 bases from V and 4 bases from J; bases unmatched to any gene: 6. Looked up from germline, CDR1 is MNHNS and CDR2 is SASEGT. CDR3 DNA sequence: TGTGCCAGCACCGACGACAGGGCCACCGGGGAGCTGTTTTTT. Translated: CASTDDRATGELFF.

This clonotype was counted ten times or more. The rearrangement links TRBV6-1 to TRBJ1-1; 7 bases align to TRBD1. The CDR3 is made up of 16 amino acids. CDR1 is MNHNS, CDR2 SASEGT, per germline. V gave up 4 bases and J gave up 0 bases; unmatched junction bases: 8. This CDR3 is CASSVRQGAMNTEAFF. The CDR3 bases are TGTGCCAGCAGTGTCCGACAGGGAGCGATGAACACTGAAGCTTTCTTT.

There are many counts of this clonotype. The chain links TRBV6-1 to TRBJ1-2; 7 bases are a match to TRBD1. The germline gives CDR1 MNHNS, CDR2 SASEGT. This CDR3 comprises 13 residues. J gave up 4 bases and V 8 bases, and 7 bases lay outside the gene matches. The CDR3 region is CASCPTGPYGYTF. DNA for the CDR3: TGTGCCAGCTGTCCGACAGGGCCCTATGGCTACACCTTC.

This clonotype was counted between two and nine times. V is TRBV18 and J is TRBJ1-1, with a possible D match to TRBD1 (6 bases). V was cut by 3 bases and J by 0 bases, with 11 bases left in between. Germline lookup yields CDR1 KGHSH and CDR2 LQKENI. The CDR3 is made up of 15 amino acids. The CDR3 sequence is CASSPGGHLNTEAFF. As DNA, the CDR3 is TGTGCCAGCTCACCCGGGGGACATCTGAACACTGAAGCTTTCTTT.

This clonotype was seen at least ten times. The J gene is TRBJ1-5, the V gene TRBV2, with D unresolved. Trimming stripped 8 bases from V and 3 bases from J, with 11 bases between. Germline V CDR1 and CDR2: SNHLY, FYNNEI. The CDR3 loop spans 13 amino acids. CDR3 nucleotides: TGTGCCAGCTCGAGGCACTTCAATCAGCCCCAGCATTTT. Its translation is CASSRHFNQPQHF.